The table lists the clone carrying this T cell receptor beta chain with a few counts. These data belong to a study of early T cells in non-severe SARS-CoV-2 infection. Whole-study context: Unsorted whole blood bulk RNA was sequenced, with unpaired chains.

V was clipped by 3 bases and J by 4 bases; unmatched bases: 10. The CDR3 is 15 residues long. Germline CDR1 and CDR2: SQVTM and ANQGSEA. The TCR library protocol was used to attach unique molecular identifiers. These identifiers were attached to individual cDNA molecules. TCRdb reprocessed the 5' RACE reads via MiXCR and lists one record per CDR3 protein. Among around 82,000 distinct CDR3 sequences listed, 14% to 15% were seen once. The V and J genes are TRBV29-1 and TRBJ1-1; 8 nucleotides line up with TRBD1. Sample: whole blood. This sequence was found in an adult who was a healthcare worker with PCR-confirmed SARS-CoV-2 infection or an uninfected control (not recorded which). CDR3: CSVDSQGARGTEAFF. As DNA, the CDR3 is TGCAGCGTTGACTCTCAGGGGGCTAGGGGCACTGAAGCTTTCTTT.